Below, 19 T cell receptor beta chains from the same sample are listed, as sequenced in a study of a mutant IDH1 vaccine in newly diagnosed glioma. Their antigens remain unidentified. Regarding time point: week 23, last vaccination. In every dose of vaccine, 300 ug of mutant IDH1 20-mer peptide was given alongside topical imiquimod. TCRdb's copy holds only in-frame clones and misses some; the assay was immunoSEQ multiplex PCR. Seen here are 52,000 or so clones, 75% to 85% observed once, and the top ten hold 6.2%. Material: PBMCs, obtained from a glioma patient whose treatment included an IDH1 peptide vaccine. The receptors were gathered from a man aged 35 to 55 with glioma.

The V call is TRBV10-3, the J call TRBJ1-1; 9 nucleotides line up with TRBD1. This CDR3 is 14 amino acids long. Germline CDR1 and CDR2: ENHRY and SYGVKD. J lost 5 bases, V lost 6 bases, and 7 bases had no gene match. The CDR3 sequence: CAISLQGARTEAFF. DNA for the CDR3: TGTGCCATCAGCCTACAGGGGGCGCGGACTGAAGCTTTCTTT.

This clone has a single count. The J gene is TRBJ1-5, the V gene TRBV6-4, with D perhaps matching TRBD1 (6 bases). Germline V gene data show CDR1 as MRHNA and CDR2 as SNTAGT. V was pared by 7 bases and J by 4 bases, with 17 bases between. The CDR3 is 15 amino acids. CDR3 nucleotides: TGTGCCAGCAACCCGGGACACAGTAATAATCAGCCCCAGCATTTT. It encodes CASNPGHSNNQPQHF.

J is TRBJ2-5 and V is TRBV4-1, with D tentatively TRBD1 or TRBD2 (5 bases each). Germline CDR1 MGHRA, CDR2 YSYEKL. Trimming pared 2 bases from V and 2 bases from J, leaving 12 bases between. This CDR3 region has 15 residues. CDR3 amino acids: CASSQRDLSQETQYF. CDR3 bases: TGCGCCAGCAGCCAACGGGACCTATCTCAAGAGACCCAGTACTTC.

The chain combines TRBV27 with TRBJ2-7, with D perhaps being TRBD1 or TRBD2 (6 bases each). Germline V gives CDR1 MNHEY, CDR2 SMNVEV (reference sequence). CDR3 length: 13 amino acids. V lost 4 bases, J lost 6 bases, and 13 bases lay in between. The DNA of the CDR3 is TGTGCCAGCAGTTCCCGGAAGGGGGGCGAGCAGTACTTC. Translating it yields CASSSRKGGEQYF.

CDR3 DNA sequence: TGTGCCAGCAGCTCAGGGACCGAGCGGGTTGAGCAGTTCTTC. It specifies CASSSGTERVEQFF. The chain links TRBV7-8 to TRBJ2-1; possible D gene TRBD2, 6 bases. CDR3 size: 14 residues. CDR1 and CDR2 (germline): SGHVS, FQNEAQ. V lost 4 bases, J lost 9 bases, and 16 bases lay in between.

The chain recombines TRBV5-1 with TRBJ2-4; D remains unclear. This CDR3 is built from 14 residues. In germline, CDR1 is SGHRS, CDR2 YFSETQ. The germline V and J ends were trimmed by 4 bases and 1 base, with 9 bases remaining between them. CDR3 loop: CASSEDGAKNIQYF. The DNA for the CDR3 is TGCGCCAGCAGCGAGGACGGGGCCAAAAACATTCAGTACTTC.

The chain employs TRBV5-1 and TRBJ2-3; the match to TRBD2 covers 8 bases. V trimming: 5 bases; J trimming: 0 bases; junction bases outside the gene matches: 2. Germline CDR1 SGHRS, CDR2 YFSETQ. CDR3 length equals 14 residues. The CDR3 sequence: CASSASGSTDTQYF. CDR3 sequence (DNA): TGCGCCAGCAGTGCTAGCGGGAGCACAGATACGCAGTATTTT.

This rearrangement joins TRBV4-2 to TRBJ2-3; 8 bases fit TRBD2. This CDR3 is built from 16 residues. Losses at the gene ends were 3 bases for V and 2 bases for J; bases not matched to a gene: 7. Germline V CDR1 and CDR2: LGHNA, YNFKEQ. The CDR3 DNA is TGTGCCAGCAGCCAGATACTAGCGGATGACACAGATACGCAGTATTTT. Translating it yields CASSQILADDTDTQYF.

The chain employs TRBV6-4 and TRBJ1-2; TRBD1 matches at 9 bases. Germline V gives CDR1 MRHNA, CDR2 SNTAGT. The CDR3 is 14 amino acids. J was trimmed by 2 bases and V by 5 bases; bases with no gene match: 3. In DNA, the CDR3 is TGTGCCAGCAGTCCCGGGACAGGGAACTATGGCTACACCTTC. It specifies CASSPGTGNYGYTF.

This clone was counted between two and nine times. In nucleotides, the CDR3 is TGTGCCAGTAGTACCCTAACAGGTTCGACCGGGGAGCTGTTTTTT. This gives the protein CASSTLTGSTGELFF. The gene calls are TRBV19 and TRBJ2-2; D perhaps matches TRBD1 (5 bases). The CDR3 has 15 amino acids. V was clipped by 4 bases and J by 5 bases, with 14 bases between them. Per the germline V gene, CDR1 is LNHDA and CDR2 is SQIVND (reference sequence).

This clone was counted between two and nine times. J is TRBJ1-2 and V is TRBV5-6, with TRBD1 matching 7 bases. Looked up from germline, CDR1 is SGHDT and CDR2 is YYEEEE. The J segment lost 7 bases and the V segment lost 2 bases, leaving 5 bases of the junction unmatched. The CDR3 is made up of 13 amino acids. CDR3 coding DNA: TGTGCCAGCAGCTTCCCCGGGACAGCTGGCTACACCTTC. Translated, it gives CASSFPGTAGYTF.

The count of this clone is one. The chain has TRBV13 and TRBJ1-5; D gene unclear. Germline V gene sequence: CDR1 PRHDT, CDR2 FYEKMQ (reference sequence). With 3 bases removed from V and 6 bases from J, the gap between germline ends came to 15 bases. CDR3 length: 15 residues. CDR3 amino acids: CASSFSLQAGQPQHF. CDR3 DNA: TGTGCCAGCAGCTTTTCGTTGCAGGCCGGTCAGCCCCAGCATTTT.

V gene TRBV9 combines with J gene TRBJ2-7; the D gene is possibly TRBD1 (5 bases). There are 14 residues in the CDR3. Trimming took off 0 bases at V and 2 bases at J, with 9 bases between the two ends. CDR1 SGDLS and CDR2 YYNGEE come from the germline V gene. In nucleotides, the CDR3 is TGTGCCAGCAGCGTAGCTCAGGGCCCCTACGAGCAGTACTTC. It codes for CASSVAQGPYEQYF.

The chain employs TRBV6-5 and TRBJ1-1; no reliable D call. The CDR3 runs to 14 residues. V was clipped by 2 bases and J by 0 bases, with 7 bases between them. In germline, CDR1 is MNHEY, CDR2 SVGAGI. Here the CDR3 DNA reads TGTGCCAGCAGTTACGGTGATTTGAACACTGAAGCTTTCTTT. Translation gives CASSYGDLNTEAFF.

The CDR3 protein is CASSSRTRTGANVLTF. Here the CDR3 DNA reads TGTGCCAGCAGCTCTCGAACGCGTACAGGGGCCAACGTCCTGACTTTC. The J gene is TRBJ2-6, the V gene TRBV5-5; D remains unclear. This CDR3 is built from 16 residues. Trimming pared 3 bases from V and 4 bases from J, leaving 14 bases between. Germline assignment: CDR1 SGHKS and CDR2 YYEKEE (reference sequence).

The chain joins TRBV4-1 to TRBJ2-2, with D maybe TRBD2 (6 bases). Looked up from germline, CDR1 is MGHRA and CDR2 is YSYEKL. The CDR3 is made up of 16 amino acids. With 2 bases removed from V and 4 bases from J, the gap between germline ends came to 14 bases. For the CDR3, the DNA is TGCGCCAGCAGCCAACTCGCGGGAAGAAGCACCGGGGAGCTGTTTTTT. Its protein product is CASSQLAGRSTGELFF.

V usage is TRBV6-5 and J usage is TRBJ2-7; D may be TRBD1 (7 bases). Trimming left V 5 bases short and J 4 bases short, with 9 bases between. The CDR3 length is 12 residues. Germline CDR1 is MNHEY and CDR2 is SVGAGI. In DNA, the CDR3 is TGTGCCAGCAGTCCAGGGGGGTACGAGCAGTACTTC. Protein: CASSPGGYEQYF.

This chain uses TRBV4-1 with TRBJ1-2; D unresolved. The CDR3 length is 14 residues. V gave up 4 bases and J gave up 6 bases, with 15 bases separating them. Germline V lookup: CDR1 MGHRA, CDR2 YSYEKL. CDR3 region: CASSPTRWGDGYTF. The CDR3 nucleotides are TGCGCCAGCAGCCCAACCAGATGGGGAGATGGCTACACCTTC.

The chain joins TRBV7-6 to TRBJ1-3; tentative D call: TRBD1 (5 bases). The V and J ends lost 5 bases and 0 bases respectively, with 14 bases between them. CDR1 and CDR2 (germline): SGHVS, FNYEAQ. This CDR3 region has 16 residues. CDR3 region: CASSPADSSSGNTIYF. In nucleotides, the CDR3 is TGTGCCAGCAGCCCCGCCGACAGCAGCTCTGGAAACACCATATATTTT.